One and the same sample provided the 30 T cell receptor beta chains below, sequenced in a study of OX40 agonist ivuxolimab in advanced cancers. Sequenced by immunoSEQ multiplex PCR; TCRdb stores in-frame clones only, minus some. The sample carries roughly 58,000 clones, approximately 86% recorded once. The source material was CD4+ or CD8+ T cells sorted from blood, sampled in a trial of the OX40 agonist ivuxolimab. These receptors all stem from an adult with an advanced solid tumor such as melanoma, head and neck, liver or kidney cancer.

The V call is TRBV20-1, the J call TRBJ2-7; no clear D. The CDR3 is made up of 11 amino acids. Germline-derived CDR1 and CDR2 are DFQATT and SNEGSKA (reference sequence). The V and J ends lost 0 bases and 4 bases respectively, with 4 bases between them. The CDR3 here is CSARDQYEQYF. The DNA for the CDR3 is TGCAGTGCTAGAGACCAGTACGAGCAGTACTTC.

The chain has TRBV6-6 and TRBJ1-1; D is ambiguous. V lost 2 bases and J 0 bases, leaving 4 bases between the germline ends. CDR3 size: 13 residues. Germline CDR1 is MNHNY and CDR2 is SVGAGI (reference sequence). The CDR3 region is CASSYQVNTEAFF. DNA of the CDR3: TGTGCCAGCAGTTACCAGGTGAACACTGAAGCTTTCTTT.

The chain combines TRBV20-1 with TRBJ1-1; the D is unclear. The CDR3 has 11 amino acids. Germline V gene sequence: CDR1 DFQATT, CDR2 SNEGSKA (reference sequence). Deletions cut 6 bases from V and 7 bases from J, with 12 bases between. CDR3 bases: TGCAGTGCGAGAAACGAGGGTGAAGCTTTCTTT. As protein: CSARNEGEAFF.

The gene calls are TRBV20-1 and TRBJ2-5; D gene ambiguous. V was trimmed by 1 base and J by 5 bases, leaving 5 bases between them. The CDR3 loop spans 11 amino acids. Per germline, CDR1 DFQATT and CDR2 SNEGSKA (reference sequence). CDR3 sequence (DNA): TGCAGTGCTAGAGTGCGGGAGACCCAGTACTTC. Translated: CSARVRETQYF.

V gene TRBV10-1 combines with J gene TRBJ2-1; TRBD2 matches at 7 bases. The V gene end was trimmed by 10 bases and the J gene end by 9 bases; junction bases not matched to a gene: 12. CDR1 is WNHNN, CDR2 SYGVQD, per germline (reference sequence). This CDR3 is 13 amino acids long. Written as DNA, the CDR3 is TGCGCCACCCAGCGGGATTGGGACGGTGAGCAGTTCTTC. This gives the protein CATQRDWDGEQFF.

V usage is TRBV27 and J usage is TRBJ1-2; D is unclear. V was shortened by 5 bases and J by 5 bases, with 12 bases between the two germline ends. The CDR3 has 13 residues. Germline V gene data show CDR1 as MNHEY and CDR2 as SMNVEV (reference sequence). The CDR3 DNA is TGTGCCAGCAGTCTCTCCCGCCAATATGGCTACACCTTC. It is translated as CASSLSRQYGYTF.

The chain uses TRBV10-3 and TRBJ2-6; D unresolved. Between the trimmed V and J ends, which lost 3 bases and 1 base, there was a span of 1 base. CDR1 and CDR2 (germline): ENHRY, SYGVKD. The CDR3 has 13 amino acids. The CDR3 sequence: CAISESGANVLTF. CDR3 nucleotides: TGTGCCATCAGTGAATCTGGGGCCAACGTCCTGACTTTC.

The V and J genes are TRBV19 and TRBJ2-7; TRBD1 is a possible D gene (5 bases). CDR1 is LNHDA and CDR2 is SQIVND in the germline V gene (reference sequence). The CDR3 covers 14 residues. V dropped 5 bases and J dropped 5 bases, with 16 bases sitting between them. The DNA of the CDR3 is TGTGCCAGTAGTCCCCAAGGTGGGGCTAACGAGCAGTACTTC. It is translated as CASSPQGGANEQYF.

In DNA form, the CDR3 reads TGTGCCAGCAGCGCGGGACACCGCCAAGAGACCCAGTACTTC. Translation: CASSAGHRQETQYF. The chain combines TRBV7-9 with TRBJ2-5; D tentatively reads TRBD1 or TRBD2 (6 bases each). The CDR3 contains 14 residues. The germline V and J ends were trimmed by 5 bases and 1 base, with 11 bases remaining between them. Germline V gives CDR1 SEHNR, CDR2 FQNEAQ (reference sequence).

This chain joins TRBV21-1 and TRBJ2-3; TRBD1 was called by the table and not checked on the DNA. TRBV21-1 corresponds to a pseudogene. The CDR3 totals 16 residues. CDR3 protein: CASSKTIHLPTDTQYF. In DNA form, the CDR3 reads TGTGCCAGCAGCAAGACAATACACTTACCCACAGATACGCAGTATTTT.

In its sample, this clone was seen once. The V and J genes are TRBV4-1 and TRBJ1-2; D is uncertain. Germline values: CDR1 MGHRA, CDR2 YSYEKL. The V and J ends lost 0 bases and 1 base respectively, with 12 bases between them. The CDR3 is 16 residues long. The CDR3 protein is CASSQDAASLNYGYTF. The CDR3 bases are TGCGCCAGCAGCCAAGATGCGGCCAGCCTTAACTATGGCTACACCTTC.

The chain has TRBV2 and TRBJ1-2; the match to TRBD1 covers 8 bases. Looked up from germline, CDR1 is SNHLY and CDR2 is FYNNEI. The V gene end was trimmed by 3 bases and the J gene end by 2 bases; junction bases not matched to a gene: 5. The CDR3 loop spans 15 amino acids. The CDR3 DNA reads as TGTGCCAGCAGTGAGACGAACAGGGGGAACTATGGCTACACCTTC. Translation: CASSETNRGNYGYTF.

The chain's CDR3 is CASRGFRDTDTQYF. In DNA, the CDR3 is TGCGCCAGCAGGGGTTTCCGGGACACAGATACGCAGTATTTT. The J gene is TRBJ2-3, the V gene TRBV5-1, with D maybe TRBD2 (5 bases). Germline lookup yields CDR1 SGHRS and CDR2 YFSETQ. The V and J ends lost 5 bases and 2 bases respectively, with 12 bases between them. CDR3 length: 14 amino acids.

The sample holds one count of this clone. This sequence joins TRBV6-6 and TRBJ2-1; no definite D call. The CDR3 spans 15 residues. CDR1 MNHNY and CDR2 SVGAGI come from the germline V gene (reference sequence). Between the trimmed V and J ends, which lost 7 bases and 7 bases, there was a span of 20 bases. The CDR3: CASTVTVDRLNEQFF. The CDR3, as DNA: TGTGCCAGCACCGTTACGGTTGATAGGCTGAATGAGCAGTTCTTC.

The chain links TRBV9 to TRBJ2-3, with TRBD2 matching 8 bases. CDR3 length: 16 residues. Germline assignment: CDR1 SGDLS and CDR2 YYNGEE. V shed 0 bases, J shed 0 bases, and the junction held 3 bases outside the gene matches. The CDR3 spells CASSVVASGSTDTQYF. DNA for the CDR3: TGTGCCAGCAGCGTAGTGGCTAGCGGGAGCACAGATACGCAGTATTTT.

As DNA, the CDR3 is TGTGCCAGCAGCCAGTCCTCGGGACTAGCGGACTACGAGCAGTACTTC. It encodes CASSQSSGLADYEQYF. V is TRBV11-1 and J is TRBJ2-7; 11 bases fit TRBD2. Germline CDR1 reads SGHAT; CDR2 reads FQDESV (reference sequence). V dropped 5 bases and J dropped 3; count of bases not matched to a gene: 9. CDR3 length: 16 amino acids.

The chain has TRBV6-5 and TRBJ2-7; no clear D gene. The V and J ends lost 2 bases and 3 bases respectively, with 11 bases between them. Germline CDR1 is MNHEY and CDR2 is SVGAGI. This CDR3 is 14 amino acids long. The CDR3 protein is CASSYGQLLYEQYF. CDR3 bases: TGTGCCAGCAGTTACGGGCAGCTCCTCTACGAGCAGTACTTC.

J is TRBJ2-5 and V is TRBV7-9; 9 positions match TRBD2. CDR1 SEHNR and CDR2 FQNEAQ come from the germline V gene (reference sequence). The CDR3 consists of 14 residues. The V segment lost 9 bases and the J segment 2 bases; nucleotides outside the gene matches: 7. CDR3 loop: CASRPSGAQETQYF. As DNA, the CDR3 is TGTGCCAGTCGGCCTAGCGGGGCTCAAGAGACCCAGTACTTC.

This chain joins TRBV4-3 and TRBJ2-1; no clear D gene. Trimming removed 0 bases at V and 8 bases at J, with 14 bases between. Looked up from germline, CDR1 is LGHNA and CDR2 is YSLEER. This CDR3 spans 15 amino acids. CDR3 in DNA: TGCGCCAGCAGCCAAGAGGGCGCTTGGTGGCATGAGCAGTTCTTC. Protein: CASSQEGAWWHEQFF.

The V gene is TRBV18, the J gene TRBJ2-5; perhaps TRBD2 as D (6 bases). CDR3 length: 14 residues. V was shortened by 3 bases and J by 5 bases, with 13 bases between the two germline ends. Germline CDR1 reads KGHSH; CDR2 reads LQKENI. CDR3 sequence: CASSPRLGGETQYF. The CDR3 nucleotides are TGTGCCAGCTCACCCCGACTAGGCGGGGAGACCCAGTACTTC. The full variable domain, with the rest looked up from reference TRBV18 and TRBJ2-5, is NAGVMQNPRHLVRRRGQEARLRCSPMKGHSHVYWYRQLPEEGLKFMVYLQKENIIDESGMPKERFSAEFPKEGPSILRIQQVVRGDSAAYFCASSPRLGGETQYFGPGTRLLVL.

V gene TRBV5-1 combines with J gene TRBJ2-7; the D gene could be TRBD1 or TRBD2 (5 bases each). The CDR3 is 14 amino acids. Germline values: CDR1 SGHRS, CDR2 YFSETQ. Trimming cost V 4 bases and J 2 bases, with 13 bases left between them. CDR3: CASSTAGAPYEQYF. CDR3 DNA sequence: TGCGCCAGCAGCACTGCCGGGGCCCCCTACGAGCAGTACTTC.

This clone was observed a single time. The J gene is TRBJ1-6, the V gene TRBV10-1; no clear D gene. The CDR3 is made up of 14 amino acids. CDR1 is WNHNN, CDR2 SYGVQD, per germline (reference sequence). V was shortened by 0 bases and J by 9 bases, with 9 bases between the two germline ends. The CDR3 sequence is CASSESRGLSPLHF. The CDR3 region has the DNA TGCGCCAGCAGTGAGTCGAGAGGGCTTTCACCCCTCCACTTT.

The chain has TRBV10-3 and TRBJ1-1; D remains unclear. Trimming pared 7 bases from V and 2 bases from J, leaving 8 bases between. The germline gives CDR1 ENHRY, CDR2 SYGVKD. The CDR3 runs 12 residues. In DNA form, the CDR3 reads TGTGCCATCAATGCAGACAACACTGAAGCTTTCTTT. Encoded protein: CAINADNTEAFF.

This sequence joins TRBV9 and TRBJ1-4; a possible D gene is TRBD1 (5 bases). This CDR3 is built from 14 residues. Germline V CDR1 and CDR2: SGDLS, YYNGEE. V lost 1 base and J 8 bases, leaving 12 bases between the germline ends. CDR3 amino acids: CASSVSAQGEKLFF. The CDR3 region has the DNA TGTGCCAGCAGCGTAAGCGCCCAGGGAGAAAAACTGTTTTTT.

The count of this clone is one. J is TRBJ1-5 and V is TRBV29-1; D uncertain. Trimming took 4 bases from V and 3 from J, leaving 7 bases between them. In germline, CDR1 is SQVTM, CDR2 ANQGSEA. This CDR3 is 12 amino acids long. CDR3 nucleotides: TGCAGCGTTGTGCAGCCCAATCAGCCCCAGCATTTT. Protein sequence: CSVVQPNQPQHF.

The rearrangement links TRBV6-5 to TRBJ1-2; D remains unclear. The germline gives CDR1 MNHEY, CDR2 SVGAGI. The CDR3 contains 14 residues. V was trimmed by 5 bases and J by 2 bases, leaving 12 bases between them. The CDR3 DNA reads TGTGCCAGCAGTCCCGCAGTGGGAAACTATGGCTACACCTTC. It codes for CASSPAVGNYGYTF.

The CDR3 here is CASTGTRGYNEQFF. The CDR3 bases are TGTGCCAGCACCGGGACGCGGGGCTACAATGAGCAGTTCTTC. The chain employs TRBV2 and TRBJ2-1; weak D call: TRBD2 (6 bases). The CDR3 spans 14 residues. Between the trimmed V and J ends, which lost 7 bases and 3 bases, there was a span of 13 bases. The V gene's germline CDR1 is SNHLY and CDR2 FYNNEI.

This clone has just one count. The gene calls are TRBV7-2 and TRBJ2-1; 9 bases match TRBD2. The CDR3 is 12 residues long. Unmatched junction bases numbered 7, after V lost 3 bases and J lost 16 bases. Germline loops: CDR1 SGHTA, CDR2 FQGNSA. As DNA, the CDR3 is TGTGCCAGCAGCTTCGCCGGGACTAGCATTTTCTTC. This translates into CASSFAGTSIFF.

This chain uses TRBV7-6 with TRBJ2-3, with D unclear. Germline V CDR1 and CDR2: SGHVS, FNYEAQ. Trimming took off 5 bases at V and 4 bases at J, with 19 bases between the two ends. The CDR3 is 16 amino acids. The CDR3 protein is CASSPIGSASSDTQYF. DNA for the CDR3: TGTGCCAGCAGCCCTATTGGATCCGCTAGTTCAGATACGCAGTATTTT.

The chain recombines TRBV19 with TRBJ2-1, with 9 nucleotides matching TRBD2. With V trimmed by 3 bases and J by 8 bases, 8 bases remained unmatched. Germline CDR1 is LNHDA and CDR2 is SQIVND (reference sequence). The CDR3 is 15 amino acids. CDR3 sequence reads: CASSIGRGGLDEQFF. The CDR3 region has the DNA TGTGCCAGTAGTATTGGGCGGGGGGGCCTAGATGAGCAGTTCTTC.